Presented here are 5 T cell receptor beta chains from one specimen sequenced in a study of T-cell reconstitution after alpha-beta-depleted transplantation in children. Unique molecular identifiers were built into the TCRbeta library. TCRdb itself ran the PCR reads through MiXCR, one entry per CDR3 protein. The sample contains hundreds of thousands of distinct CDR3 sequences, 13% of which appear only once. Sequencing was performed on PBMCs, taken before TCRalphabeta/CD19-depleted stem cell transplant. The receptors here all came from a girl aged 2 to 10 with congenital amegakaryocytic thrombocytopenia, due to receive a stem cell transplant.

This clonotype was recorded a few times. The chain is built from TRBV20-1 and TRBJ2-7, with 9 nucleotides matching TRBD1. Germline assignment: CDR1 DFQATT and CDR2 SNEGSKA (reference sequence). The CDR3 consists of 13 residues. For the CDR3, the DNA is TGCAGCCAGAGGGGACAGGGCACCTACGAGCAGTACTTC. Amino acid sequence: CSQRGQGTYEQYF.

The chain has TRBV5-5 and TRBJ1-1, with D possibly being TRBD1 (5 bases). CDR1 and CDR2 from the germline V gene are SGHKS and YYEKEE (reference sequence). The V end lost 2 bases, the J end lost 6 bases, and 11 bases lay between the germline ends. The CDR3 extends over 13 amino acids. CDR3 residues: CASSFDSEPEAFF. Here the CDR3 DNA reads TGTGCCAGCAGCTTCGACAGTGAGCCTGAAGCTTTCTTT.

This rearrangement joins TRBV4-2 to TRBJ2-1; 8 nucleotides line up with TRBD2. CDR3 length: 16 residues. The germline CDR1 and CDR2 sequences are LGHNA and YNFKEQ. Trimming cost V 5 bases and J 6 bases; bases outside gene matches: 12. The CDR3 DNA follows: TGTGCCAGCAGCGATTACCTAGCGGGTAGCGTCAATGAGCAGTTCTTC. Translated: CASSDYLAGSVNEQFF.

This clonotype was counted ten times or more. V usage is TRBV10-1 and J usage is TRBJ2-2; perhaps TRBD1 as D (5 bases). V was trimmed by 0 bases and J by 2 bases, leaving 10 bases between them. The V gene's germline CDR1 is WNHNN and CDR2 SYGVQD (reference sequence). There are 16 residues in the CDR3. CDR3 coding DNA: TGCGCCAGCAGTGAGTCAGGGGCCCCCAACACCGGGGAGCTGTTTTTT. It is translated as CASSESGAPNTGELFF.

This clonotype was recorded many times. V usage is TRBV5-1 and J usage is TRBJ2-1; 7 bases are shared with TRBD2. The CDR3 runs 14 residues. Per the germline V gene, CDR1 is SGHRS and CDR2 is YFSETQ. The J segment lost 7 bases and the V segment lost 4 bases, leaving 8 bases of the junction unmatched. In nucleotides, the CDR3 is TGCGCCAGCAGCCTCGGACTAGGACGGAATGAGCAGTTCTTC. This codes for CASSLGLGRNEQFF.